This record covers a single TCR beta chain. Its antigen is undetermined. This entry comes from a study of cytotoxic CD8 clonotypes in ibrutinib-treated CLL. About the research overall: Response sampling came at median 12 months of treatment, ranging roughly 6 to 36 months.

Overall study findings and caveats: Clonality measured at baseline exceeded age-matched healthy donors, tracking circulating CD8+ T-cell counts.

CDR1 is MNHNY, CDR2 SVGAGI, per germline (reference sequence). The CDR3 extends over 13 amino acids. Trimming took 6 bases from V and 4 from J; bases not matched to a gene: 5. The intended depth for sequencing was 1 in 200,000 to 1 in 1 million T cells. Profiling relied on immunoSEQ multiplex PCR, and the TCRdb table lists in-frame clones only, not all of them. This sample has about 300,000 clones, with 60% to 80% found just once. The sample was PBMCs, taken at disease progression, from a patient treated with ibrutinib. This sequence originates from a human donor with chronic lymphocytic leukemia. This chain joins TRBV6-6 and TRBJ1-1; 7 nucleotides line up with TRBD1. The CDR3 loop reads CASRIGQATEAFF. CDR3 DNA: TGTGCCAGCAGAATAGGACAGGCCACTGAAGCTTTCTTT.